In this sample, the clone carrying this TCR beta chain turned up a few times. The sample comes from a study of response to subunit inactivated influenza vaccine. Germline V CDR1 and CDR2: MGHDK, SYGVNS. The CDR3 spans 13 residues. Trimming pared 6 bases from V and 0 bases from J, leaving 9 bases between. From the RT-PCR reads, TCRdb called clonotypes with MiXCR, one entry per CDR3 protein. The sample carries 500,000 to 600,000 distinct CDR3 sequences, about an eighth recorded once. The chain links TRBV25-1 to TRBJ2-7; D unresolved. The TCR originated in a man aged 45-65 years who received an inactivated influenza vaccine. The sequenced sample was PBMCs from blood, obtained 45 days after vaccination. DNA for the CDR3: TGTGCCAGCAGAGACCATAGCTCCTACGAGCAGTACTTC. Encoded protein: CASRDHSSYEQYF.